The 28 T cell receptor beta chains below were found in one sample sequenced in a study of control samples from healthy donors and cancer patients (TCRdb year 2020). Library preparation employed the immunoSEQ multiplex PCR assay. Not all clones reach the TCRdb copy of this immuneACCESS table, which keeps in-frame sequences only. Checked studies attribute under half of the gap to unresolved V genes and leave the rest unexplained. The table for this sample lists 45,000 or so clones; 80% to 95% of them were counted only once. About a fifth of the sample lies in the top ten. Sequencing was done on a sample of PBMCs. Receptors were obtained from a woman aged 40 to 50 with head and neck cancer.

J is TRBJ2-6 and V is TRBV19, with a tentative D call TRBD1 (6 bases). The V and J ends lost 7 bases and 0 bases respectively, with 10 bases between them. The CDR3 length is 15 residues. Germline V gene lookup returns CDR1 LNHDA and CDR2 SQIVND (reference sequence). The CDR3 reads CASNDRSSGANVLTF. The DNA of the CDR3 is TGTGCCAGTAACGACAGGAGCTCTGGGGCCAACGTCCTGACTTTC.

The genes are TRBV7-9 and TRBJ1-5; no clear D. Germline CDR1 and CDR2: SEHNR and FQNEAQ (reference sequence). V was clipped by 2 bases and J by 2 bases, with 16 bases between them. The CDR3 loop spans 17 amino acids. The CDR3 bases are TGTGCCAGCAGCTTATGGGCGCCCCTCCGCGGCAATCAGCCCCAGCATTTT. Translation: CASSLWAPLRGNQPQHF. Based on the CDR3 plus reference TRBV7-9 and TRBJ1-5, the full variable domain is DTGVSQNPRHKITKRGQNVTFRCDPISEHNRLYWYRQTLGQGPEFLTYFQNEAQLEKSRLLSDRFSAERPKGSFSTLEIQRTEQGDSAMYLCASSLWAPLRGNQPQHFGDGTRLSIL.

The chain joins TRBV5-5 to TRBJ2-2, with 10 bases identical to TRBD2. With 2 bases clipped from V and 6 bases from J, the junction kept 7 bases outside the gene matches. From germline, CDR1 is SGHKS and CDR2 YYEKEE (reference sequence). The CDR3 totals 16 residues. CDR3 nucleotide sequence: TGTGCCAGCAGCTTTAGTAGCGGGAGGCTAGCCGGGGAGCTGTTTTTT. Its protein is CASSFSSGRLAGELFF.

The chain combines TRBV7-9 with TRBJ2-4; possibly TRBD2 for D (6 bases). V was trimmed by 5 bases and J by 8 bases, leaving 28 bases between them. The CDR3 loop spans 18 amino acids. The V gene's germline CDR1 is SEHNR and CDR2 FQNEAQ (reference sequence). CDR3 in DNA: TGTGCCAGCAGCCAATTAGCGGTCAGGGATCAACCGGGGCACATTCAGTACTTC. Translating it yields CASSQLAVRDQPGHIQYF.

The chain is built from TRBV28 and TRBJ1-4; perhaps TRBD1 as D (5 bases). The CDR3 runs 16 residues. Germline CDR1 and CDR2: MDHEN and SYDVKM. The V gene lost 6 bases and the J gene lost 6 bases, with 20 bases spanning the gap. For the CDR3, the DNA is TGTGCCAGCAGCTACACGTTGATCGGGGGAGATGAAAAACTGTTTTTT. This gives the protein CASSYTLIGGDEKLFF.

The chain joins TRBV6-6 to TRBJ2-6, with D unclear. V shed 6 bases and J shed 0 bases, with 12 bases lying between them. The CDR3 is made up of 16 amino acids. The germline V gene has CDR1 MNHNY and CDR2 SVGAGI (reference sequence). The CDR3 bases are TGTGCCAGCAGCCGACGACCGTCCTCTGGGGCCAACGTCCTGACTTTC. It yields the protein CASSRRPSSGANVLTF.

The chain recombines TRBV11-2 with TRBJ1-2; D might be TRBD1 (6 bases). Trimming cost V 0 bases and J 8 bases, with 10 bases left between them. Germline V gives CDR1 SGHAT, CDR2 FQNNGV. The CDR3 contains 13 residues. The CDR3 loop is CASSLDRGIGYTF. DNA of the CDR3: TGTGCCAGCAGCTTAGATAGGGGGATCGGCTACACCTTC. Using reference TRBV11-2 and TRBJ1-2 for the parts outside the CDR3, the full variable domain is EAGVAQSPRYKIIEKRQSVAFWCNPISGHATLYWYQQILGQGPKLLIQFQNNGVVDDSQLPKDRFSAERLKGVDSTLKIQPAKLEDSAVYLCASSLDRGIGYTFGSGTRLTVV.

The chain recombines TRBV19 with TRBJ2-7; 10 positions agree with TRBD2. V was clipped by 8 bases and J by 3 bases; unmatched bases: 7. The CDR3 sequence is 14 residues long. The germline gives CDR1 LNHDA, CDR2 SQIVND (reference sequence). The CDR3 loop is CASAWASGGYEQYF. For the CDR3, the DNA is TGTGCCAGTGCCTGGGCTAGCGGGGGCTACGAGCAGTACTTC.

The rearrangement links TRBV29-1 to TRBJ1-1; D may be TRBD1 (6 bases). The CDR3 length is 14 residues. Germline CDR1 SQVTM, CDR2 ANQGSEA. Between the trimmed V and J ends, which lost 6 bases and 4 bases, there was a span of 18 bases. The CDR3 here is CSVVPQGSGTEAFF. In nucleotides, the CDR3 is TGCAGCGTGGTCCCACAGGGTTCAGGCACTGAAGCTTTCTTT.

The V call is TRBV6-5, the J call TRBJ1-5; no definite D call. Germline CDR1 reads MNHEY; CDR2 reads SVGAGI. Trimming stripped 6 bases from V and 3 bases from J, with 15 bases between. This CDR3 is 15 amino acids long. The CDR3 here is CASSSLPADNQPQHF. CDR3 sequence (DNA): TGTGCCAGCAGCTCACTCCCCGCAGACAATCAGCCCCAGCATTTT.

This sequence joins TRBV7-9 and TRBJ2-7; tentatively, D is TRBD1 or TRBD2 (5 bases each). There are 12 residues in the CDR3. Germline V gives CDR1 SEHNR, CDR2 FQNEAQ (reference sequence). The germline V and J ends were trimmed by 7 bases and 4 bases, with 11 bases remaining between them. CDR3 coding DNA: TGTGCCAGCACGGGGCGGTCGTACGAGCAGTACTTC. Protein sequence: CASTGRSYEQYF.

This chain uses TRBV5-1 with TRBJ2-2; 8 bases match TRBD1. Germline V gene data show CDR1 as SGHRS and CDR2 as YFSETQ. Trimming took 3 bases from V and 2 from J; bases not matched to a gene: 6. The CDR3 extends over 16 amino acids. CDR3 sequence: CASSWGDRGNTGELFF. For the CDR3, the DNA is TGCGCCAGCAGCTGGGGAGACAGGGGCAACACCGGGGAGCTGTTTTTT.

The chain combines TRBV5-6 with TRBJ1-2; 9 bases align to TRBD1. The junction had 9 bases not matched to a gene; V was cut back by 0 bases and J by 6 bases. The CDR3 contains 16 residues. CDR1 is SGHDT and CDR2 is YYEEEE in the germline V gene. CDR3 protein: CASSLESGQGINGYTF. The CDR3 DNA sequence: TGTGCCAGCAGCTTGGAGTCTGGACAGGGGATAAATGGCTACACCTTC.

This chain links TRBV6-6 with TRBJ1-3; maybe TRBD1 (5 bases). Germline loops: CDR1 MNHNY, CDR2 SVGAGI (reference sequence). The CDR3 totals 15 residues. Between the trimmed V and J ends, which lost 7 bases and 8 bases, there was a span of 21 bases. CDR3 region: CASTSQVGGKDTIYF. The CDR3 DNA reads TGTGCCAGCACCTCACAAGTGGGGGGGAAGGACACCATATATTTT.

The chain joins TRBV7-9 to TRBJ2-1; TRBD1 might be the D (6 bases). The CDR3 length is 11 residues. The germline V gene encodes CDR1 SEHNR and CDR2 FQNEAQ (reference sequence). The germline V and J ends were trimmed by 6 bases and 7 bases, with 7 bases remaining between them. CDR3 amino acids: CASSQGNEQFF. For the CDR3, the DNA is TGTGCCAGCAGTCAGGGGAATGAGCAGTTCTTC.

The chain uses TRBV5-6 and TRBJ1-4, with TRBD1 matching 10 bases. V lost 2 bases and J lost 5; bases outside the gene matches: 6. Germline lookup yields CDR1 SGHDT and CDR2 YYEEEE. CDR3 length: 16 residues. The CDR3 sequence is CASSLSGTGVNEKLFF. CDR3 DNA: TGTGCCAGCAGCTTATCCGGGACAGGGGTGAATGAAAAACTGTTTTTT.

Comments on this clone: At the DNA level, this CDR3 is encoded by other sequences in the same sample as well. As DNA, the CDR3 is TGTGCCAGCAGCTTACTTCAGGCTAGCGGGAGGATCCATGAGCAGTTCTTC. Encoded protein: CASSLLQASGRIHEQFF. This chain uses TRBV7-9 with TRBJ2-1, with 11 bases identical to TRBD2. Germline V gene lookup returns CDR1 SEHNR and CDR2 FQNEAQ (reference sequence). J lost 8 bases, V lost 2 bases, and 11 bases had no gene match. The CDR3 has 17 residues.

This rearrangement joins TRBV24-1 to TRBJ1-5; D not certain. The germline V gene has CDR1 KGHDR and CDR2 SFDVKD. With 3 bases removed from V and 5 bases from J, the gap between germline ends came to 7 bases. The CDR3 totals 13 residues. The CDR3 sequence: CATSDRGYQPQHF. DNA of the CDR3: TGTGCCACCAGTGATCGTGGTTATCAGCCCCAGCATTTT.

The rearrangement links TRBV4-2 to TRBJ2-3; D may be TRBD1 (6 bases). Germline CDR1 and CDR2: LGHNA and YNFKEQ. The CDR3 sequence is 15 residues long. Trimming cost V 2 bases and J 1 base, with 10 bases left between them. CDR3 loop: CASSQIGQRTDTQYF. The CDR3 DNA is TGTGCCAGCAGCCAAATCGGACAGCGCACAGATACGCAGTATTTT.

The V and J genes are TRBV5-4 and TRBJ2-1; D is undetermined. Between the trimmed V and J ends, which lost 6 bases and 12 bases, there was a span of 19 bases. Germline assignment: CDR1 SGHNT and CDR2 YYREEE (reference sequence). There are 13 residues in the CDR3. The CDR3 sequence is CASNPTPFEAQFF. The CDR3 DNA reads as TGTGCCAGCAACCCGACTCCCTTTGAGGCGCAGTTCTTC.

This chain connects TRBV12-2 to TRBJ2-5; no DNA check was done on the table's D call, TRBD2. TRBV12-2 is reported as a pseudogene. The CDR3 is made up of 16 amino acids. DNA for the CDR3: TGTGCAAGTCGCTTCACGACTCCCCGGGGCCAAGAGACCCAGTACTTC. Translated: CASRFTTPRGQETQYF.

Turning to this clone: This CDR3 is also generated by other DNA sequences in the sample. V usage is TRBV10-3 and J usage is TRBJ2-2; a possible D gene is TRBD2 (5 bases). The length of the CDR3 is 13 residues. V shed 7 bases and J shed 7 bases, with 13 bases lying between them. Germline V gene data show CDR1 as ENHRY and CDR2 as SYGVKD. CDR3 region: CAITNGRGGELFF. In DNA form, the CDR3 reads TGTGCCATCACCAATGGTCGGGGCGGGGAGCTGTTTTTT.

The chain carries TRBV7-9 and TRBJ2-1, with 11 positions matching TRBD2. This CDR3 is 14 amino acids long. The V segment lost 5 bases and the J segment 14 bases; nucleotides outside the gene matches: 11. From germline, CDR1 is SEHNR and CDR2 FQNEAQ (reference sequence). In DNA form, the CDR3 reads TGTGCCAGCAGCGGAGGACTAGCGGGCCCTCTGGAGTTCTTC. This gives the protein CASSGGLAGPLEFF.

The V call is TRBV27, the J call TRBJ2-7; D uncertain. This CDR3 spans 12 amino acids. Deletions cut 6 bases from V and 2 bases from J, with 8 bases between. Germline CDR1 is MNHEY and CDR2 is SMNVEV (reference sequence). The CDR3 loop is CASSPGPYEQYF. For the CDR3, the DNA is TGTGCCAGCAGCCCTGGCCCCTACGAGCAGTACTTC.

The chain combines TRBV30 with TRBJ1-6, with D perhaps matching TRBD1 (5 bases). The CDR3 length is 14 residues. Looked up from germline, CDR1 is GTSNPN and CDR2 is SVGIG (reference sequence). Trimming shortened V by 0 bases and J by 9 bases, and 12 bases separated the two germline ends. The CDR3 sequence: CAWSVSGGGSPLHF. The CDR3 DNA sequence: TGTGCCTGGAGTGTATCCGGGGGTGGTTCACCCCTCCACTTT.

The genes are TRBV12-5 and TRBJ2-1; D uncertain. Trimming took off 3 bases at V and 8 bases at J, with 8 bases between the two ends. The CDR3 totals 12 residues. Germline CDR1 reads LGHNT; CDR2 reads FRNRAP. The CDR3 loop is CASGLLDHEQFF. CDR3 DNA sequence: TGTGCTAGTGGTTTACTCGACCATGAGCAGTTCTTC. The full variable domain, rest sourced from reference TRBV12-5 and TRBJ2-1, is DARVTQTPRHKVTEMGQEVTMRCQPILGHNTVFWYRQTMMQGLELLAYFRNRAPLDDSGMPKDRFSAEMPDATLATLKIQPSEPRDSAVYFCASGLLDHEQFFGPGTRLTVL.

The genes are TRBV5-1 and TRBJ1-6; 8 bases match TRBD1. V was pared by 4 bases and J by 4 bases, with 4 bases of the junction left unmatched. The CDR3 extends over 15 amino acids. Germline CDR1 reads SGHRS; CDR2 reads YFSETQ. The CDR3 is CASSGGQVYNSPLHF. The DNA for the CDR3 is TGCGCCAGCAGCGGGGGACAGGTATATAATTCACCCCTCCACTTT.

This chain uses TRBV24-1 with TRBJ1-5, with 7 bases identical to TRBD1. The CDR3 has 14 residues. Trimming removed 3 bases from V and 10 bases from J; junction bases left unmatched: 8. Looked up from germline, CDR1 is KGHDR and CDR2 is SFDVKD. The DNA for the CDR3 is TGTGCCACCAGTGATCTTACCGGGACAGTACCCCAGCATTTT. It codes for CATSDLTGTVPQHF.